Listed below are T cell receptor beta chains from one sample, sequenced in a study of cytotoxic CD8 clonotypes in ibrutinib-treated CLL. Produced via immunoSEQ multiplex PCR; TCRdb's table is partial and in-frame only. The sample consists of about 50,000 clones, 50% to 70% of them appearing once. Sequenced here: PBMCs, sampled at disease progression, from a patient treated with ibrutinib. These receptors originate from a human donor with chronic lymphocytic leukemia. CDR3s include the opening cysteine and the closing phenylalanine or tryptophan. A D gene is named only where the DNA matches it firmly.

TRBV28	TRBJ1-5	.	CASRSPGGHQPQHF
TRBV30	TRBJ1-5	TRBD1	CACGTGHGQPQHF
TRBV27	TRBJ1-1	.	CASSSQGTGEAFF
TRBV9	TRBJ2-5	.	CASSVASDQETQYF
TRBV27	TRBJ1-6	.	CASRQGWHSPLHF
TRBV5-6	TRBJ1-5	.	CASSEGGYSNQPQHF
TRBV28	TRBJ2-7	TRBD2	CASSSPGLAGAEQYF
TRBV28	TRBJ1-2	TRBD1	CASSTHRQGINGYTF
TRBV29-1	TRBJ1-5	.	CSVGGPGNQPQHF
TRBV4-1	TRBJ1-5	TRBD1	CASSQVGDRANQPQHF
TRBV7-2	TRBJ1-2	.	CASSLRGSGYTF
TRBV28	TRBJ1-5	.	CASSRRTPQPQHF
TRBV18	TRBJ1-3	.	CASSPPADTGNTIYF
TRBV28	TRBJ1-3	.	CASRAVNTIYF
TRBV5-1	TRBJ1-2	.	CASSLVSRAGSYGYTF
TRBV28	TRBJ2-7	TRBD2	CASSPAGVAGMNEQYF
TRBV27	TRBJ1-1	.	CASSFRRDNTEAFF
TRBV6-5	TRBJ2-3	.	CASSLGRGDTQYF
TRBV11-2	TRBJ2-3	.	CASRPIEDTQYF
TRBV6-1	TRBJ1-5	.	CASSLRVTGNQPQHF
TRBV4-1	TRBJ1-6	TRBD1	CASSPQGLYSSPLHF
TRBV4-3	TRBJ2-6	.	CASSPYGAVLTF
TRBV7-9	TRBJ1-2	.	CASSLVGSRQVGGYTF
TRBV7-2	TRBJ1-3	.	CASSRGTGAGNTIYF
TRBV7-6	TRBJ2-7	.	CASSLEGQVVLYEQYF
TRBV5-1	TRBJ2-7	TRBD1	CASSTGQGGVEQYF
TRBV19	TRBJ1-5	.	CASSIVPQGGQPQHF
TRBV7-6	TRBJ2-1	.	CASSLETPGKYNEQFF
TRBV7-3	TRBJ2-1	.	CASSATSSYNEQFF
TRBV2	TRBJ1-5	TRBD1	CASQPLTGASQPQHF
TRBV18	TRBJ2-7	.	CASSPMQGRALPYEQYF
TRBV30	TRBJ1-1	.	CAWGDVGAFF
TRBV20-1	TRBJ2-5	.	CSAIHQETQYF
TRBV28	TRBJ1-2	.	CASSSDLTHSTF